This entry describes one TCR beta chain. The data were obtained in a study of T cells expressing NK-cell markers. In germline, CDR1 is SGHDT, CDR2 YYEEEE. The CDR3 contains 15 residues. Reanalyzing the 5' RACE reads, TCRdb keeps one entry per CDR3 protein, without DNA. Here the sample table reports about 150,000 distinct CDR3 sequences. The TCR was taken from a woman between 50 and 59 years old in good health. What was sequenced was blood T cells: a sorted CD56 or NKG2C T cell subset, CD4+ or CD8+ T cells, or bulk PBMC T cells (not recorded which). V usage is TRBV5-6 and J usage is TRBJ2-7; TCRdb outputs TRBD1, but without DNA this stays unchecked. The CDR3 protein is CASSSPTESGHEQYF.